The 30 T cell receptor beta chains presented below share a single source sample, sequenced in a study of regulatory T cells in long-lasting Graves disease. The sample's time point: newly diagnosed GD, antithyroid drugs for less than 3 months. Scientists built the TCR library using RNA that was extracted from PBMCs. Construction of the TCR beta libraries employed iRepertoire HTBI primers in conjunction with Arm-PCR of CDR3 regions. Using its own MiXCR run on the multiplex PCR reads, TCRdb lists one record per CDR3 protein. The sample lists roughly 560,000 distinct CDR3 sequences, 9.5% to 15% occurring once. These sequences were also reported in another study, on T cells in Graves' hyperthyroidism and ophthalmopathy.

The sample in question was peripheral blood mononuclear cells (PBMCs), obtained at new diagnosis, from a patient treated with antithyroid drugs. The receptors here all came from a woman between 25 and 40 years old with Graves disease.

At least ten counts were recorded for this clonotype. The rearrangement joins TRBV7-9 to TRBJ2-1; 11 bases match TRBD1. Germline loops: CDR1 SEHNR, CDR2 FQNEAQ (reference sequence). V was pared by 1 base and J by 6 bases, with 8 bases of the junction left unmatched. The CDR3 length is 17 residues. This chain's CDR3 is CASSLGVGQGARNEQFF. As DNA, the CDR3 is TGTGCCAGCAGCTTAGGTGTAGGACAGGGGGCCCGCAATGAGCAGTTCTTC. Looking up the rest from reference TRBV7-9 and TRBJ2-1 gives the full variable domain: DTGVSQNPRHKITKRGQNVTFRCDPISEHNRLYWYRQTLGQGPEFLTYFQNEAQLEKSRLLSDRFSAERPKGSFSTLEIQRTEQGDSAMYLCASSLGVGQGARNEQFFGPGTRLTVL.

This clonotype was seen ten or more times. The rearrangement joins TRBV11-1 to TRBJ2-2; 7 bases match TRBD2. V lost 4 bases, J lost 3 bases, and 8 bases stayed unmatched. This CDR3 region has 16 residues. CDR1 and CDR2 from the germline V gene are SGHAT and FQDESV (reference sequence). CDR3: CASSWLAGEDTGELFF. In DNA form, the CDR3 reads TGTGCCAGCAGCTGGCTGGCGGGAGAGGACACCGGGGAGCTGTTTTTT. The full variable domain, its missing parts supplied by reference TRBV11-1 and TRBJ2-2, is EAEVAQSPRYKITEKSQAVAFWCDPISGHATLYWYRQILGQGPELLVQFQDESVVDDSQLPKDRFSAERLKGVDSTLKIQPAELGDSAMYLCASSWLAGEDTGELFFGEGSRLTVL.

The chain is built from TRBV7-2 and TRBJ1-2, with TRBD1 matching 9 bases. CDR3 length equals 16 residues. Germline V gene lookup returns CDR1 SGHTA and CDR2 FQGNSA. Trimming at V came to 2 bases and at J to 6 bases, leaving 10 bases not matched to a gene. The CDR3 region is CASSLIVGQGLHGYTF. In nucleotides, the CDR3 is TGTGCCAGCAGCTTAATCGTGGGACAGGGACTCCATGGCTACACCTTC.

Ten or more counts support this clonotype. As DNA, the CDR3 is TGTGCCAGCAGTCTAACCGGGACAGTGAACACTGAAGCTTTCTTT. Translated, it gives CASSLTGTVNTEAFF. V and J are TRBV28 and TRBJ1-1; the match to TRBD1 covers 7 bases. The CDR3 is made up of 15 amino acids. With V trimmed by 5 bases and J by 0 bases, 6 bases remained unmatched. Germline assignment: CDR1 MDHEN and CDR2 SYDVKM. The full variable domain, in which reference TRBV28 and TRBJ1-1 provide the parts outside the CDR3, is DVKVTQSSRYLVKRTGEKVFLECVQDMDHENMFWYRQDPGLGLRLIYFSYDVKMKEKGDIPEGYSVSREKKERFSLILESASTNQTSMYLCASSLTGTVNTEAFFGQGTRLTVV.

Many counts were recorded for this clonotype. In DNA, the CDR3 is TGTGCCAGCAGCTTAGAAGCAGAAGAAGCTTTCTTT. Translation: CASSLEAEEAFF. The chain couples TRBV11-3 to TRBJ1-1, with D hard to call. Germline values: CDR1 SGHNT, CDR2 YENEEA. V was shortened by 0 bases and J by 8 bases, with 7 bases between the two germline ends. The CDR3 spans 12 residues.

CDR3 sequence (DNA): TGTGCCAGCAGTGATCCCTCTGGGCACAACACCGGGGAGCTGTTTTTT. Translation: CASSDPSGHNTGELFF. The rearrangement links TRBV6-1 to TRBJ2-2; D is unresolved. Germline V lookup: CDR1 MNHNS, CDR2 SASEGT. This CDR3 contains 16 residues. V was clipped by 3 bases and J by 2 bases, with 13 bases between them.

A few counts support this clonotype. The chain recombines TRBV7-2 with TRBJ2-1, with 9 bases identical to TRBD1. V lost 3 bases to trimming and J lost 6 bases; unmatched junction nucleotides: 3. The CDR3 is made up of 14 amino acids. Germline V gene data show CDR1 as SGHTA and CDR2 as FQGNSA. This CDR3 is CASSLVTGGNEQFF. The DNA for the CDR3 is TGTGCCAGCAGCTTGGTGACAGGGGGCAATGAGCAGTTCTTC.

This clonotype was recorded many times. The V call is TRBV3-1, the J call TRBJ1-1; D may be TRBD1 (5 bases). Germline V CDR1 and CDR2: LGHDT, YNNKEL (reference sequence). Trimming left V 1 base short and J 10 bases short, with 10 bases between. This CDR3 region has 12 residues. In DNA form, the CDR3 reads TGTGCCAGCAGCCAAGGAGGGACCGCAGCTTTCTTT. It yields the protein CASSQGGTAAFF. Supplemented by reference TRBV3-1 and TRBJ1-1, the full variable domain reads DTAVSQTPKYLVTQMGNDKSIKCEQNLGHDTMYWYKQDSKKFLKIMFSYNNKELIINETVPNRFSPKSPDKAHLNLHINSLELGDSAVYFCASSQGGTAAFFGQGTRLTVV.

Note on this clonotype: Its ends do not fully match the called genes, so a read error is possible. The rearrangement links TRBV29-1 to TRBJ2-5; 11 bases are a match to TRBD2. This CDR3 region has 14 residues. In germline, CDR1 is SQVTM, CDR2 ANQGSEA. CDR3 bases: TGCAGCGTTGGGGCAGGGGTGACTAGCGGGACCGAGTACTTC. Protein sequence: CSVGAGVTSGTEYF.

This clonotype was counted between two and nine times. The chain joins TRBV9 to TRBJ1-6; D remains unclear. Per germline, CDR1 SGDLS and CDR2 YYNGEE. The V end lost 0 bases, the J end lost 10 bases, and 8 bases lay between the germline ends. The CDR3 sequence is 13 residues long. In DNA form, the CDR3 reads TGTGCCAGCAGCGTAGAACCAGACTCACCCCTCCACTTT. It specifies CASSVEPDSPLHF.

This clonotype turned up a few times. V gene TRBV6-1 combines with J gene TRBJ2-1, with D possibly being TRBD1 (5 bases). V was pared by 7 bases and J by 11 bases, with 15 bases between. Germline lookup yields CDR1 MNHNS and CDR2 SASEGT. CDR3 length: 12 residues. The CDR3 DNA sequence: TGTGCCAGCATGGGGCTATCTGCGCAGCAGTTCTTC. Protein sequence: CASMGLSAQQFF.

For this clonotype: A much larger clone lies one base from this, so it may be a read error. The V and J genes are TRBV6-1 and TRBJ2-1; D perhaps matches TRBD2 (6 bases). V was clipped by 4 bases and J by 8 bases, with 18 bases between them. The CDR3 totals 15 residues. The germline V gene encodes CDR1 MNHNS and CDR2 SASEGT. The CDR3 reads CASSGGGGAGDEQFF. CDR3 DNA: TGTGCCAGCAGTGGGGGAGGAGGAGCGGGCGATGAGCAGTTCTTC.

This clonotype was observed at least ten times. The chain couples TRBV12-3 or TRBV12-4 to TRBJ2-1, with TRBD2 identical over 11 bases. Unmatched junction bases numbered 18, after V lost 8 bases and J lost 9 bases. This CDR3 is 17 amino acids long. CDR3 amino acids: CASRDLIAGGPGGEQFF. The CDR3 bases are TGTGCCAGCCGAGATCTCATAGCGGGAGGGCCAGGAGGTGAGCAGTTCTTC.

This clonotype has at least ten counts. The chain employs TRBV2 and TRBJ2-1; possibly TRBD2 for D (6 bases). Germline CDR1 SNHLY, CDR2 FYNNEI. CDR3 length equals 18 residues. V was cut by 6 bases and J by 6 bases, with 27 bases left in between. CDR3 nucleotide sequence: TGTGCCAGCAGCCACGACGACGAGTTCTCGCGGGATGGCAATGAGCAGTTCTTC. This gives the protein CASSHDDEFSRDGNEQFF.

Ten or more counts support this clonotype. The chain recombines TRBV7-3 with TRBJ2-3, with D perhaps TRBD2 (6 bases). The V end was cut by 1 base, the J end by 4 bases, with 18 bases between. The CDR3 contains 17 residues. Looked up from germline, CDR1 is SGHTA and CDR2 is FQGTGA. The CDR3 loop reads CASSLNLRGGHADTQYF. In DNA, the CDR3 is TGTGCCAGCAGCTTAAACCTTAGGGGAGGTCACGCAGATACGCAGTATTTT.

This rearrangement joins TRBV7-9 to TRBJ2-7; D perhaps matches TRBD2 (6 bases). V lost 0 bases, J lost 3 bases, and 12 bases lay in between. The germline CDR1 and CDR2 sequences are SEHNR and FQNEAQ (reference sequence). This CDR3 has 15 amino acids. CDR3 bases: TGTGCCAGCAGCTTAGCCGGGGTGGGGGGCTACGAGCAGTACTTC. Amino acid sequence: CASSLAGVGGYEQYF.

This clonotype was seen at least ten times. The V gene is TRBV10-1, the J gene TRBJ2-5, with a tentative D call TRBD2 (5 bases). V gave up 6 bases and J gave up 5 bases, with 10 bases separating them. There are 12 residues in the CDR3. Germline assignment: CDR1 WNHNN and CDR2 SYGVQD (reference sequence). The CDR3 region has the DNA TGCGCCAGCAGCGAGGGTCCGGAGACCCAGTACTTC. This gives the protein CASSEGPETQYF.

This clonotype showed up many times. The chain employs TRBV7-9 and TRBJ2-1; D remains unclear. The germline V gene encodes CDR1 SEHNR and CDR2 FQNEAQ (reference sequence). CDR3 length: 11 amino acids. The germline V and J ends were trimmed by 5 bases and 8 bases, with 7 bases remaining between them. In DNA, the CDR3 is TGTGCCAGCAGCCAAATAGATGAGCAGTTCTTC. Protein product: CASSQIDEQFF.

The gene calls are TRBV5-1 and TRBJ2-1, with D perhaps TRBD1 (5 bases). The CDR3 sequence is 17 residues long. In germline, CDR1 is SGHRS, CDR2 YFSETQ. Trimming cost V 2 bases and J 0 bases, with 15 bases left between them. The CDR3 here is CASSLGAGQISYNEQFF. The CDR3 bases are TGCGCCAGCAGCTTAGGTGCCGGACAAATCTCCTACAATGAGCAGTTCTTC.

The DNA for the CDR3 is TGTGCCAGCAGTTGGACCCGCGGAAATGAGCAGTTCTTC. It specifies CASSWTRGNEQFF. The rearrangement joins TRBV6-2 or TRBV6-3 to TRBJ2-1; D not resolved. The CDR3 spans 13 residues. Per the germline V gene, CDR1 is MNHEY and CDR2 is SVGEGT. V was clipped by 4 bases and J by 7 bases, with 11 bases between them.

This clonotype was seen ten or more times. The rearrangement links TRBV7-9 to TRBJ2-1; TRBD2 aligns across 7 bases. The germline V gene has CDR1 SEHNR and CDR2 FQNEAQ (reference sequence). J lost 4 bases, V lost 0 bases, and 6 bases had no gene match. The CDR3 is 16 residues long. This CDR3 reads CASSLAASGSYNEQFF. CDR3 DNA sequence: TGTGCCAGCAGCTTAGCGGCTAGCGGCTCATACAATGAGCAGTTCTTC.

This rearrangement joins TRBV24-1 to TRBJ2-5; 7 bases align to TRBD1. The length of the CDR3 is 17 residues. Germline lookup yields CDR1 KGHDR and CDR2 SFDVKD. V trimming: 3 bases; J trimming: 4 bases; junction bases outside the gene matches: 13. CDR3 loop: CATSDALDRDRRETQYF. Written as DNA, the CDR3 is TGTGCCACCAGTGATGCCCTTGACAGGGATAGGAGAGAGACCCAGTACTTC.

There are many counts of this clonotype. The J gene is TRBJ2-3, the V gene TRBV6-1, with D perhaps TRBD2 (5 bases). Germline CDR1 and CDR2: MNHNS and SASEGT. The CDR3 is made up of 15 amino acids. The germline V and J ends were trimmed by 6 bases and 0 bases, with 13 bases remaining between them. The CDR3 protein is CASSSVGLSTDTQYF. CDR3 nucleotides: TGTGCCAGCAGCTCTGTAGGACTCAGCACAGATACGCAGTATTTT.

This clonotype came up many times. This CDR3 is CASPRERPDTEAFF. CDR3 sequence (DNA): TGTGCCAGCCCTCGCGAACGGCCTGACACTGAAGCTTTCTTT. This sequence joins TRBV2 and TRBJ1-1, with D unresolved. Germline V lookup: CDR1 SNHLY, CDR2 FYNNEI. The ends were cut back, 8 bases at V and 3 bases at J, with 16 bases in the middle. The CDR3 has 14 amino acids.

In this sample, this clonotype turned up many times. The chain is built from TRBV11-2 and TRBJ1-4; D unresolved. CDR1 is SGHAT and CDR2 is FQNNGV in the germline V gene. V was pared by 0 bases and J by 8 bases, with 19 bases between. There are 17 residues in the CDR3. The CDR3 region is CASSLEVAQLRWEKLFF. The CDR3 coding sequence is TGTGCCAGCAGCTTAGAGGTGGCACAGCTCCGGTGGGAAAAACTGTTTTTT.

As for this clonotype: Germline and junction disagree at one end, which may indicate a read error. J is TRBJ1-4 and V is TRBV12-3 or TRBV12-4; D gene uncertain. This CDR3 is 12 amino acids long. CDR3 amino acids: CADGVYNEKLFF. The CDR3 DNA sequence: TGCGCGGACGGAGTTTATAATGAAAAACTGTTTTTT.

This clonotype was detected ten times or more. V and J are TRBV12-3 or TRBV12-4 and TRBJ2-5; 8 bases are a match to TRBD1. The CDR3 has 13 amino acids. Trimming at V came to 5 bases and at J to 3 bases, leaving 2 bases not matched to a gene. The CDR3 coding sequence is TGTGCCAGCAGTCCGACAGGGGAAGAGACCCAGTACTTC. This codes for CASSPTGEETQYF.

This chain joins TRBV28 and TRBJ2-7, with a weak D call TRBD1 (7 bases). Trimming cost V 6 bases and J 6 bases, with 15 bases left between them. The CDR3 length is 13 residues. Germline assignment: CDR1 MDHEN and CDR2 SYDVKM. The CDR3 region has the DNA TGTGCCAGCAGAACGACAGGGAGGCTCGAGCAGTACTTC. Translation gives CASRTTGRLEQYF.

The chain joins TRBV6-2 or TRBV6-3 to TRBJ2-7; D may be TRBD1 (5 bases). The CDR3 is 14 residues long. V lost 6 bases, J lost 3 bases, and 15 bases lay in between. CDR1 MNHEY and CDR2 SVGEGT come from the germline V gene. CDR3 DNA sequence: TGTGCCAGCAGACTCTCAGGGTCGGGCTACGAGCAGTACTTC. Amino acid sequence: CASRLSGSGYEQYF.

About this clonotype: Since a much larger clone is just one base distant, this may be a read error. The chain couples TRBV11-2 to TRBJ2-7, with D tentatively TRBD2 (5 bases). The CDR3 contains 15 residues. CDR1 is SGHAT, CDR2 FQNNGV, per germline. The CDR3 sequence is CASSLAVATSCEQYF. The CDR3 region has the DNA TGTGCCAGCAGCTTAGCTGTAGCGACCTCCTGCGAGCAGTACTTC.